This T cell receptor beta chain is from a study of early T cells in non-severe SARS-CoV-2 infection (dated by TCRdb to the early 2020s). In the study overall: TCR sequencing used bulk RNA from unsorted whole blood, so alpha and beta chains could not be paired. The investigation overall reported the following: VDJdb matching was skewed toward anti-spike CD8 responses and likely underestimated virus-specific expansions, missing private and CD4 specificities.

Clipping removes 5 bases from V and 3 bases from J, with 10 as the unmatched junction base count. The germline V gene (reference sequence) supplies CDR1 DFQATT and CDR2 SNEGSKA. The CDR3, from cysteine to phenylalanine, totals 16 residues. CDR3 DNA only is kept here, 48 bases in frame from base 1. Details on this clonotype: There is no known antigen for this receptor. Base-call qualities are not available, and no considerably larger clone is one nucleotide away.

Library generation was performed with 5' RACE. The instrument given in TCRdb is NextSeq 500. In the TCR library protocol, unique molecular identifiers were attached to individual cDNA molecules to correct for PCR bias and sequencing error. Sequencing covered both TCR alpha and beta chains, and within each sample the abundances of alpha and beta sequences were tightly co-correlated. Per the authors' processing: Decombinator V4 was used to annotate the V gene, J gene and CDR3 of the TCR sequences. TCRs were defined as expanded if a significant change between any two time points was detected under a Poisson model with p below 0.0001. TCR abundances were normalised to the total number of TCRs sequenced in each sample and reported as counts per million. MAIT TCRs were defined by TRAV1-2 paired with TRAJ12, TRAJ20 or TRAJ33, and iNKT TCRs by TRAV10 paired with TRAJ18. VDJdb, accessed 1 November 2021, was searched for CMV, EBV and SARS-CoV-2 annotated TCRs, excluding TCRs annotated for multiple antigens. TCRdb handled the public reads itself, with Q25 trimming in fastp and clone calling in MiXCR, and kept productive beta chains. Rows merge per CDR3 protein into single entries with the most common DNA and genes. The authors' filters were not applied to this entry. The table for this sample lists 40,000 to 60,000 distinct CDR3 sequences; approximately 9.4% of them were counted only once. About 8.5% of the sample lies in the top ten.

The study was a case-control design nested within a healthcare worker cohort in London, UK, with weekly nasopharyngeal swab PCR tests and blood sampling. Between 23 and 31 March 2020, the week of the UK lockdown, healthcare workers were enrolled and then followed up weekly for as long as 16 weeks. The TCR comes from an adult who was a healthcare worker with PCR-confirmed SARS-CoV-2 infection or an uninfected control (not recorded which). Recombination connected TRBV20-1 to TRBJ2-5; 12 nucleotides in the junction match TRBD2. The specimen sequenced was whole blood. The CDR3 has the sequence CSAGGPGLAGKETQYF. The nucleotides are TGCAGTGCTGGAGGGCCCGGACTAGCGGGAAAAGAGACCCAGTACTTC.